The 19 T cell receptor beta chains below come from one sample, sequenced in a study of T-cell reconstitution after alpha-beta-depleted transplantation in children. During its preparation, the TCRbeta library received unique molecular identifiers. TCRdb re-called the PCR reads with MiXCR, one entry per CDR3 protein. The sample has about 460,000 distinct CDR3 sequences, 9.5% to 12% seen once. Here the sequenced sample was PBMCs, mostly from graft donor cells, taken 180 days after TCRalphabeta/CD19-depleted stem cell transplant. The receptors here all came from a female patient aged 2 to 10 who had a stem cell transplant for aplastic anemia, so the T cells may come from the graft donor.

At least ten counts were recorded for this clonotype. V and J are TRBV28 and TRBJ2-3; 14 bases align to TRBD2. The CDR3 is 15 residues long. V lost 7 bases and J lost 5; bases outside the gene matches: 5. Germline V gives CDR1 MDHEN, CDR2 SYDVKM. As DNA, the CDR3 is TGTGCCAGCACCACGGGACTAGCGGGAGTAGATACGCAGTATTTT. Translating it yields CASTTGLAGVDTQYF.

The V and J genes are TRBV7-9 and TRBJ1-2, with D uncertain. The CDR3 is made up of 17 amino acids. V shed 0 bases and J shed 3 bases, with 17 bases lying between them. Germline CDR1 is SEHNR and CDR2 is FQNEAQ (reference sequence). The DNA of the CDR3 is TGTGCCAGCAGCTTAGCGCGGGCAGCGACCCCCTACTATGGCTACACCTTC. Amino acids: CASSLARAATPYYGYTF. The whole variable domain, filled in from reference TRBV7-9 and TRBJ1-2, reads DTGVSQNPRHKITKRGQNVTFRCDPISEHNRLYWYRQTLGQGPEFLTYFQNEAQLEKSRLLSDRFSAERPKGSFSTLEIQRTEQGDSAMYLCASSLARAATPYYGYTFGSGTRLTVV.

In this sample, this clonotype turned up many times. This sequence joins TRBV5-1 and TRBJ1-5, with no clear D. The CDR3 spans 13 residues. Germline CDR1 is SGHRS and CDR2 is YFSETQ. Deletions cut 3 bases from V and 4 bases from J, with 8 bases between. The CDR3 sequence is CASSYTGNQPQHF. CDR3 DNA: TGCGCCAGCAGCTACACCGGGAATCAGCCCCAGCATTTT. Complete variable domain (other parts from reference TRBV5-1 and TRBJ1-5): KAGVTQTPRYLIKTRGQQVTLSCSPISGHRSVSWYQQTPGQGLQFLFEYFSETQRNKGNFPGRFSGRQFSNSRSEMNVSTLELGDSALYLCASSYTGNQPQHFGDGTRLSIL.

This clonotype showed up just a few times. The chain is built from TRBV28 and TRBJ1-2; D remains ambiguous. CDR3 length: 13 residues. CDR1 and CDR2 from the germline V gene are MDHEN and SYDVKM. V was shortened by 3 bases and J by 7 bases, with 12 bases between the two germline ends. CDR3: CASSFDFKGGYTF. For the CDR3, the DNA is TGTGCCAGCAGTTTCGACTTCAAGGGTGGCTACACCTTC.

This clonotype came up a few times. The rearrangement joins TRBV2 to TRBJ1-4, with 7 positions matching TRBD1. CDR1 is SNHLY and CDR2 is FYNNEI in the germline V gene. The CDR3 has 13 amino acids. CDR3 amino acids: CSIGGTAGEKLFF. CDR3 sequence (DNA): TGTTCAATCGGCGGGACAGCGGGTGAAAAACTGTTTTTT.

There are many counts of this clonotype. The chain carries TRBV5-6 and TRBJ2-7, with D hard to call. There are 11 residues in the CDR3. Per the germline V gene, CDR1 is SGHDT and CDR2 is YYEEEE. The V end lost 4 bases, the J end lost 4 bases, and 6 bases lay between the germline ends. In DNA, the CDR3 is TGTGCCAGCAGCAAGGAGTACGAGCAGTACGTC. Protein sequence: CASSKEYEQYV.

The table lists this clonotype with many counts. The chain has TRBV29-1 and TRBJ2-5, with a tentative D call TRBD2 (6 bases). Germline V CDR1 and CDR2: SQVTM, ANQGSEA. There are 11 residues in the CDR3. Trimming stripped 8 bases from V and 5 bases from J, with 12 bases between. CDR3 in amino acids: CSLSGRETQYF. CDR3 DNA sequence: TGCAGCCTTAGCGGTCGGGAGACCCAGTACTTC.

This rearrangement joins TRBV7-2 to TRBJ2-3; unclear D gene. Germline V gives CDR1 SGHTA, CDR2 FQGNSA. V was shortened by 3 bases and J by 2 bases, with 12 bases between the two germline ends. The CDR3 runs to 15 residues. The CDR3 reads CASSLTSLDTDTQYF. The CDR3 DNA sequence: TGTGCCAGCAGCTTGACCTCGCTGGACACAGATACGCAGTATTTT.

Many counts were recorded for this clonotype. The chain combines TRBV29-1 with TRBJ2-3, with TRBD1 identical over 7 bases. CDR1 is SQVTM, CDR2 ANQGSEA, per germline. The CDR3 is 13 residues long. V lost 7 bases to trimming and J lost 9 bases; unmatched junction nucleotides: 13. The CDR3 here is CSGADRSIPTQYF. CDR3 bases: TGCAGCGGTGCGGACAGGTCCATCCCCACGCAGTATTTT.

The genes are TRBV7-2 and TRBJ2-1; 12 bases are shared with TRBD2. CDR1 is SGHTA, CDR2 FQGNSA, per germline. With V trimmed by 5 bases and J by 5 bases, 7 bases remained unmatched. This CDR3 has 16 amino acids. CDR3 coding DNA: TGTGCCAGCAGCGCCCCTAGCGGGAGGGGCAACAATGAGCAGTTCTTC. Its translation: CASSAPSGRGNNEQFF.

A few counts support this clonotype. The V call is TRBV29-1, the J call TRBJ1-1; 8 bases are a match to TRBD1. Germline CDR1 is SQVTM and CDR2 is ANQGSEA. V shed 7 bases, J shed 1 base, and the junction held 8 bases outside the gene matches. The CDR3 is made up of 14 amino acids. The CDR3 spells CSGQGQGTNTEAFF. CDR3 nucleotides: TGCAGCGGGCAAGGACAGGGAACGAACACTGAAGCTTTCTTT.

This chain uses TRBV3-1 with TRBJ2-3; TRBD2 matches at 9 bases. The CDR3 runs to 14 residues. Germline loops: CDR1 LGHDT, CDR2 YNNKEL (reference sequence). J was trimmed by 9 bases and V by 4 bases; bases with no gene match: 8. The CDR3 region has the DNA TGTGCCAGCAGCCCCCGAGTAGCGGGAGACACGCAGTATTTT. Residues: CASSPRVAGDTQYF.

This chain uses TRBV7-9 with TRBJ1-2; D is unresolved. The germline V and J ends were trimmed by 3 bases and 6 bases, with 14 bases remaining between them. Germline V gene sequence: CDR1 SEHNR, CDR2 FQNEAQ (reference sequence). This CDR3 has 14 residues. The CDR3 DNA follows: TGTGCCAGCAGCTTTATCCGGGAATCGGATGGCTACACCTTC. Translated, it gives CASSFIRESDGYTF.

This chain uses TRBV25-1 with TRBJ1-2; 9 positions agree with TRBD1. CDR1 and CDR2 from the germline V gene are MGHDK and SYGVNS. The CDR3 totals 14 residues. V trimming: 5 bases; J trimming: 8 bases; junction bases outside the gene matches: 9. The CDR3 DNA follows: TGTGCCAGCAGTTCACCGGGACAGGGAGGCGGCTACACCTTC. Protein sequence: CASSSPGQGGGYTF.

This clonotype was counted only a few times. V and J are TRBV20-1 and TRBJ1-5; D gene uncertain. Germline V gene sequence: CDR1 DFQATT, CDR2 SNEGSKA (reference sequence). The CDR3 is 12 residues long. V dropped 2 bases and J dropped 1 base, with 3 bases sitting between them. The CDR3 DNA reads TGCAGTGCTAGATGGAGCAATCAGCCCCAGCATTTT. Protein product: CSARWSNQPQHF.

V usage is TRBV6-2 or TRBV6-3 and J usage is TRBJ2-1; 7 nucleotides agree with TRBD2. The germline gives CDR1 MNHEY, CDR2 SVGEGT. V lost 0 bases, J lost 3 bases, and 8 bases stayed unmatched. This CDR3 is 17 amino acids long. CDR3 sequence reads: CASSYSSWRELYNEQFF. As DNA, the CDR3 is TGTGCCAGCAGTTACTCATCTTGGCGGGAGCTCTACAATGAGCAGTTCTTC.

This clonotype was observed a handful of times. This chain's CDR3 is CASSLDVRGQGAWGEQFF. CDR3 coding DNA: TGCGCCAGCAGCTTGGATGTTAGGGGACAGGGGGCGTGGGGTGAGCAGTTCTTC. V gene TRBV5-1 combines with J gene TRBJ2-1; 12 positions agree with TRBD1. V lost 0 bases, J lost 9 bases, and 13 bases stayed unmatched. This CDR3 comprises 18 residues. Germline V lookup: CDR1 SGHRS, CDR2 YFSETQ.

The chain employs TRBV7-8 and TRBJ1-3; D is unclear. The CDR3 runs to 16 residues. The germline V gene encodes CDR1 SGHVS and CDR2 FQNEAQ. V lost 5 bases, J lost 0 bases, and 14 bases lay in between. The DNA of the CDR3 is TGTGCCAGCAGCACCAACGGGAGAAGCTCTGGAAACACCATATATTTT. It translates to CASSTNGRSSGNTIYF. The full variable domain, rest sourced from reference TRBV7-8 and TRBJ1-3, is GAGVSQSPRYKVAKRGQDVALRCDPISGHVSLFWYQQALGQGPEFLTYFQNEAQLDKSGLPSDRFFAERPEGSVSTLKIQRTQQEDSAVYLCASSTNGRSSGNTIYFGEGSWLTVV.

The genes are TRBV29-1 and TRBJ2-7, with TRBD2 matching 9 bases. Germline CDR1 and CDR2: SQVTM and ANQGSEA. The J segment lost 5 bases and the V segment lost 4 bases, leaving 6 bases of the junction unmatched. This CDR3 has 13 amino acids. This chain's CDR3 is CSVAGTSFHEQYF. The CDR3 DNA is TGCAGCGTTGCCGGGACTAGCTTCCACGAGCAGTACTTC.